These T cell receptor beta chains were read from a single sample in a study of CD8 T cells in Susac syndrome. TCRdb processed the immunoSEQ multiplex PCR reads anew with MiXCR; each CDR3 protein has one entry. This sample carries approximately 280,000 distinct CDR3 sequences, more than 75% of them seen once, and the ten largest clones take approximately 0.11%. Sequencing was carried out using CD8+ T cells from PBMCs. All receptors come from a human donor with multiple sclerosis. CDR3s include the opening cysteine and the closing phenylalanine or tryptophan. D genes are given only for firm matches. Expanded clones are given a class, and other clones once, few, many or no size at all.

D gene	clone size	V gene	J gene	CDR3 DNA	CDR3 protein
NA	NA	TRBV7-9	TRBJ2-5	TGTGCCAGCAGCTTAAAACGTAGTCAAGAGACCCAGTACTTC	CASSLKRSQETQYF
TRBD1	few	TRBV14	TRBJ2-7	TGTGCCAGCAGCTCGGGACAGGGCCCCTACGAGCAGTACTTC	CASSSGQGPYEQYF
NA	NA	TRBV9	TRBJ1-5	TGTGCCAGCAGCGTAGGGGCGGGAAATCAGCCCCAGCATTTT	CASSVGAGNQPQHF
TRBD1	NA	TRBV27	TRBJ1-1	TGTGCCAGCAGTGCAGCCGGGACAGGGAGCACTGAAGCTTTCTTT	CASSAAGTGSTEAFF
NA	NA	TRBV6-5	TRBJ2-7	TGTGCCAGCAGTTACTCTAGGGGGGAGAAAGGCTACGAGCAGTACTTC	CASSYSRGEKGYEQYF
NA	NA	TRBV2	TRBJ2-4	TGTGCCAGCAGGGGCCTAACGGCGGCCAAAAACATTCAGTACTTC	CASRGLTAAKNIQYF
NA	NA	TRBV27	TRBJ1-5	TGTGCCAGCAGTGTTACCTCGAATCAGCCCCAGCATTTT	CASSVTSNQPQHF
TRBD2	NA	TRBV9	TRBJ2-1	TGTGCCAGCAGCGAAAGGACTAGCGGGAGTTATTCGCATGAGCAGTTCTTC	CASSERTSGSYSHEQFF
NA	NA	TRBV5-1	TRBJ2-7	TGCGCCAGCAGCTTGGCCCCTGCGGGCCTCTCCTACGAGCAGTACTTC	CASSLAPAGLSYEQYF
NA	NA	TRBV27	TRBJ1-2	TGTGCCAGCAGTTTATCCCCGCCGGCGGACGGCTACACCTTC	CASSLSPPADGYTF
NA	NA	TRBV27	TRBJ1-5	TGTGCCAGCAGTTTAGCTTTTGGGTATAGCAATCAGCCCCAGCATTTT	CASSLAFGYSNQPQHF